This TCR beta chain originates from a study of CD8 T cells in Susac syndrome. Across the study: Active disease was present in about 6 of the sequenced Susac syndrome patients, whereas fewer than ten of them were in remission. There were Susac syndrome patients who were therapy-naive at blood draw, others on corticosteroids, and others on intravenous immunoglobulin alone.

V gave up 1 base and J gave up 0 bases, with 22 bases separating them. The CDR3 runs to 20 residues. Germline V CDR1 and CDR2: LGHNA, YNFKEQ. About 0.5 to 1 ug RNA was reverse transcribed with random hexamers. A multiplex approach, immunoSEQ multiplex PCR, amplified TCR beta CDR3 across 54 Vbeta and 13 Jbeta. TCRdb independently ran MiXCR on the immunoSEQ multiplex PCR reads; one entry per CDR3 protein. The sample lists just over 150,000 distinct CDR3 sequences, roughly 95% occurring once. The material sequenced was CD4+ T cells from PBMCs. This sequence originates from a human donor with Susac syndrome. This chain joins TRBV4-2 and TRBJ2-4; D possibly corresponds to TRBD1 (5 bases). CDR3 in DNA: TGTGCCAGCAGCCAAGGCGACAGCCTCCGAGCCCTACTAGCCAAAAACATTCAGTACTTC. Protein: CASSQGDSLRALLAKNIQYF.